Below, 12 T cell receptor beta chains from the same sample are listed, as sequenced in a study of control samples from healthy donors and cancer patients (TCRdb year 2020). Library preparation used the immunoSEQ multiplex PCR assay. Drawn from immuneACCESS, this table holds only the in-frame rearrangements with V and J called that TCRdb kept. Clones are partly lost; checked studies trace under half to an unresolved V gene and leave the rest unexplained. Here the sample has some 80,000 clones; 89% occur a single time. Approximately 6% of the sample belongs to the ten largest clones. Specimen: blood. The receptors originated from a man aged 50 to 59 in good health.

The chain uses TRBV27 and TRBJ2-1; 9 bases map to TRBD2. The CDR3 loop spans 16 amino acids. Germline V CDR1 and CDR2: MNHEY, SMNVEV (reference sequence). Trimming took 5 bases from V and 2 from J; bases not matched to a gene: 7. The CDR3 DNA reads TGTGCCAGCAGTGGTCCGGGACTAGCAGCCTACAATGAGCAGTTCTTC. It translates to CASSGPGLAAYNEQFF.

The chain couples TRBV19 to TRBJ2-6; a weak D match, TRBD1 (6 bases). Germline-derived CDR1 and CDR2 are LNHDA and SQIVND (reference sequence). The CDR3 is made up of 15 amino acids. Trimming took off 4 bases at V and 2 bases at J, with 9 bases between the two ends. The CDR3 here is CASSNGQTGANVLTF. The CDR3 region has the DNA TGTGCCAGTAGTAACGGACAGACTGGGGCCAACGTCCTGACTTTC.

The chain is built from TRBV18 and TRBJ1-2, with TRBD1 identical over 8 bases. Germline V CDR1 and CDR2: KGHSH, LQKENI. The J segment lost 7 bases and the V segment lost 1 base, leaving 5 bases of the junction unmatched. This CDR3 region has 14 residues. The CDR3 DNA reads TGTGCCAGCTCACCACAACAGGGGGAACGTGGCTACACCTTC. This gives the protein CASSPQQGERGYTF.

The CDR3 spells CASSHLASVQNEQFF. The CDR3 bases are TGTGCCAGCAGCCACCTCGCATCAGTCCAAAATGAGCAGTTCTTC. V gene TRBV14 combines with J gene TRBJ2-1; D is unclear. CDR1 and CDR2 (germline): SGHDN, FVKESK. CDR3 length: 15 residues. Trimming removed 3 bases from V and 7 bases from J, with 16 bases in between.

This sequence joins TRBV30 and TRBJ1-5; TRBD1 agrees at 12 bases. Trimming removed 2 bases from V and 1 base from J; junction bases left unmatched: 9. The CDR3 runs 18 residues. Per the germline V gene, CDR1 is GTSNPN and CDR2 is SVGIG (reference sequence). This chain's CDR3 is CAWSLRDRGRRSNQPQHF. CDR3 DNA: TGTGCCTGGAGTCTCCGGGACAGGGGGCGTCGGAGCAATCAGCCCCAGCATTTT. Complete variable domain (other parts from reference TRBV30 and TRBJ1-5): SQTIHQWPATLVQPVGSPLSLECTVEGTSNPNLYWYRQAAGRGLQLLFYSVGIGQISSEVPQNLSASRPQDRQFILSSKKLLLSDSGFYLCAWSLRDRGRRSNQPQHFGDGTRLSIL.

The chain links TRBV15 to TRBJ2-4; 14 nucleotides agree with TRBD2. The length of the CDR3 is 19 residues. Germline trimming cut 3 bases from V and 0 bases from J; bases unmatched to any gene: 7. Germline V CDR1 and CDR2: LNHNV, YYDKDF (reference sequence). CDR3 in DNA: TGTGCCACCAGCAGCCGCGGACTAGCGGGGGGAGGAGCCAAAAACATTCAGTACTTC. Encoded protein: CATSSRGLAGGGAKNIQYF. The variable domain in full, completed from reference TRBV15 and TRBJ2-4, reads DAMVIQNPRYQVTQFGKPVTLSCSQTLNHNVMYWYQQKSSQAPKLLFHYYDKDFNNEADTPDNFQSRRPNTSFCFLDIRSPGLGDTAMYLCATSSRGLAGGGAKNIQYFGAGTRLSVL.

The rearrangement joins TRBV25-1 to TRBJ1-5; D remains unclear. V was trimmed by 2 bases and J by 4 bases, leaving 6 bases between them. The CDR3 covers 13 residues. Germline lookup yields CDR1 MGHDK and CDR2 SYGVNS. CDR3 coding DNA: TGTGCCAGCAGTGAAGCGGGGAATCAGCCCCAGCATTTT. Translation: CASSEAGNQPQHF.

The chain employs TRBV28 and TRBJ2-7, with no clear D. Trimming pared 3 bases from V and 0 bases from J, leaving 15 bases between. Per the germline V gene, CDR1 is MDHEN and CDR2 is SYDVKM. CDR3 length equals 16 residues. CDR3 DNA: TGTGCCAGCAGTTTCCAGTTAAAACAGTCCTCCTACGAGCAGTACTTC. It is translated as CASSFQLKQSSYEQYF.

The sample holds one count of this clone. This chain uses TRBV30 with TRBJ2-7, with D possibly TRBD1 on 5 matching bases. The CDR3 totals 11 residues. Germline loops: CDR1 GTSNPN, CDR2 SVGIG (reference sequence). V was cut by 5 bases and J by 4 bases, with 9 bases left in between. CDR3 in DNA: TGTGCCTGGGGGGCCCCTTACGAGCAGTACTTC. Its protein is CAWGAPYEQYF.

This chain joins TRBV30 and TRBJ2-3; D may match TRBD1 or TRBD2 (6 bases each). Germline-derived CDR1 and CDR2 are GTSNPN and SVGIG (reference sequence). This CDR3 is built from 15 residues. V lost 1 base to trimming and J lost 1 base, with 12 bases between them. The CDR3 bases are TGTGCCTGGAGTGCGGGGGCCGACGGCACAGATACGCAGTATTTT. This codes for CAWSAGADGTDTQYF.

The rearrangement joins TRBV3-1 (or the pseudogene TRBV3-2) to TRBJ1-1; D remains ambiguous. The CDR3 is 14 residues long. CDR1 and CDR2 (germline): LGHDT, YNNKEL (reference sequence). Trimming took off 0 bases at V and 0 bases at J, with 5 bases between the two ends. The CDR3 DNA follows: TGTGCCAGCAGCCAAGATCCCGTGAACACTGAAGCTTTCTTT. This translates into CASSQDPVNTEAFF.

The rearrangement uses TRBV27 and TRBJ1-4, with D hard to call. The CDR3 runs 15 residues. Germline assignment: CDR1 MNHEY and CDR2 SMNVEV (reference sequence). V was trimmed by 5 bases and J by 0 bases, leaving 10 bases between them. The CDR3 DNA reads TGTGCCAGCAGTCCAAATATGGCAACTAATGAAAAACTGTTTTTT. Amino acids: CASSPNMATNEKLFF.